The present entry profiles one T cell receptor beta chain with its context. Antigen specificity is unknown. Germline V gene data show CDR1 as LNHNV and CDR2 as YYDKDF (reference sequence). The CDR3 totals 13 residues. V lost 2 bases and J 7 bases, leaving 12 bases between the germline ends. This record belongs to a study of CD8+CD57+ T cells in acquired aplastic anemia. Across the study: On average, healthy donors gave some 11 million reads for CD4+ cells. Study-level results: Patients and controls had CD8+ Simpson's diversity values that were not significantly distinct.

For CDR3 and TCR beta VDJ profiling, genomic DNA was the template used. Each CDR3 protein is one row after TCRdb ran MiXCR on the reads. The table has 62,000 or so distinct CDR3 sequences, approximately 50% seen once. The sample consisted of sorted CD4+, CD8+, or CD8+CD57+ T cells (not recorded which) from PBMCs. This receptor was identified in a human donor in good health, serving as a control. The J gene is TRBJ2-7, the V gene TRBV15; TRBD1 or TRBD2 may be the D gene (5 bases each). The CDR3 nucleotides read TGTGCCACCAGCAGAAAGGGACGCCTTGAGCAGTACTTC. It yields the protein CATSRKGRLEQYF.